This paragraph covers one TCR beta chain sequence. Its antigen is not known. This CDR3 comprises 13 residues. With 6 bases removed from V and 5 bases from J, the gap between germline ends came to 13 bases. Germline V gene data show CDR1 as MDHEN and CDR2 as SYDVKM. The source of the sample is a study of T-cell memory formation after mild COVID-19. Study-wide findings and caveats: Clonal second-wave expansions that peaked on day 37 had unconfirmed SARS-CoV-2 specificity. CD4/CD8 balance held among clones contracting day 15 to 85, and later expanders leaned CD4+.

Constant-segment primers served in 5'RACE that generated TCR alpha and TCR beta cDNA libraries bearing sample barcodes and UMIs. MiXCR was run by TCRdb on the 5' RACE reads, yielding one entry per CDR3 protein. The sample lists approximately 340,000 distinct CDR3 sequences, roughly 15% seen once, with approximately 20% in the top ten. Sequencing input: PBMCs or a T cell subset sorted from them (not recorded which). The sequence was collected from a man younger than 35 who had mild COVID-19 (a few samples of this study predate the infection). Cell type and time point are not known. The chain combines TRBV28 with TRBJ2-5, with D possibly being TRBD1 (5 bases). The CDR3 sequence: CASRDGRAETQYF. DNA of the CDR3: TGTGCCAGCAGGGACGGCAGGGCTGAGACCCAGTACTTC.